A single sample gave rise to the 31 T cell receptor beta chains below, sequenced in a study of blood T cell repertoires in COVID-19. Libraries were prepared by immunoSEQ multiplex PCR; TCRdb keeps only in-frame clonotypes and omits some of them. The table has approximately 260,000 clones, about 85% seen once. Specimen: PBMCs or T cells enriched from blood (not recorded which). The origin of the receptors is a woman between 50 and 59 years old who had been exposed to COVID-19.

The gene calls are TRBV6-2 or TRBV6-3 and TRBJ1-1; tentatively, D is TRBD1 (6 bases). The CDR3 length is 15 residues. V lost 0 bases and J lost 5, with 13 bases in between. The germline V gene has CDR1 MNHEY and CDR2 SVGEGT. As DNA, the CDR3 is TGTGCCAGCAGTTACTCGCAGGGGCGCGGGACTGAAGCTTTCTTT. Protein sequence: CASSYSQGRGTEAFF.

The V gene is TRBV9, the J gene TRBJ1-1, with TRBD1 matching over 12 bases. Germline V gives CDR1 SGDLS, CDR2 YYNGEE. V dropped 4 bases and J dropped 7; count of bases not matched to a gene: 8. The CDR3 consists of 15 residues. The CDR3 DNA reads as TGTGCCAGCAGCCCCGGGACAGGGGGCGCGGGTGAAGCTTTCTTT. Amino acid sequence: CASSPGTGGAGEAFF.

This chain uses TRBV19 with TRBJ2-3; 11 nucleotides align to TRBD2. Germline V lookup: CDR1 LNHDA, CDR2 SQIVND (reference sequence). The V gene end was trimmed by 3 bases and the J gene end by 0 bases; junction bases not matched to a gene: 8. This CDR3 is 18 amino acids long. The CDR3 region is CASSMEGLAGASTDTQYF. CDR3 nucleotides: TGTGCCAGTAGTATGGAAGGACTAGCGGGTGCGAGCACAGATACGCAGTATTTT.

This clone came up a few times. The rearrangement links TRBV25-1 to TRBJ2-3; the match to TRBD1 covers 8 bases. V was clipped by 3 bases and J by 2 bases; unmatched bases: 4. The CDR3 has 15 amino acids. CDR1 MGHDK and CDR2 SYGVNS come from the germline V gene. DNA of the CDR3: TGTGCCAGCAGTGAGGGGGACAGGATCACAGATACGCAGTATTTT. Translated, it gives CASSEGDRITDTQYF.

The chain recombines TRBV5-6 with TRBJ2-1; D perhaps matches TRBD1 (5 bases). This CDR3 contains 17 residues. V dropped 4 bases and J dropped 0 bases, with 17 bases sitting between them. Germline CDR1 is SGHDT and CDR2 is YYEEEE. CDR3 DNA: TGTGCCAGCAGCCTGCCGGACATCTGGGGCTCCTACAATGAGCAGTTCTTC. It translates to CASSLPDIWGSYNEQFF.

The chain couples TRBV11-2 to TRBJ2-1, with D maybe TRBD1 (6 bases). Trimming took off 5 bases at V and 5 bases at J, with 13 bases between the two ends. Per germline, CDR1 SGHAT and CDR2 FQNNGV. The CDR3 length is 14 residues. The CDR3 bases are TGTGCCAGCAGCCAGATACAGGGTAACAATGAGCAGTTCTTC. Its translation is CASSQIQGNNEQFF.

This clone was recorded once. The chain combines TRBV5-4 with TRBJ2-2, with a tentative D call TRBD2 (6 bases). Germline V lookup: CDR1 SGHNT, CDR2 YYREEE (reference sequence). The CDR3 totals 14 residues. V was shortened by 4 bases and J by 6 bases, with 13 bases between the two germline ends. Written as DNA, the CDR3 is TGTGCCAGCAGCCAACGGGGAGGTTCCGGGGAGCTGTTTTTT. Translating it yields CASSQRGGSGELFF. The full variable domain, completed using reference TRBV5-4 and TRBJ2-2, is ETGVTQSPTHLIKTRGQQVTLRCSSQSGHNTVSWYQQALGQGPQFIFQYYREEENGRGNFPPRFSGLQFPNYSSELNVNALELDDSALYLCASSQRGGSGELFFGEGSRLTVL.

CDR3 protein: CASTLLGGANNEQFF. CDR3 DNA sequence: TGCGCCAGCACCCTTCTGGGGGGGGCAAACAATGAGCAGTTCTTC. The V call is TRBV10-2, the J call TRBJ2-1; D is perhaps TRBD2 (7 bases). Trimming pared 7 bases from V and 5 bases from J, leaving 18 bases between. This CDR3 has 15 residues. Germline lookup yields CDR1 WSHSY and CDR2 SAAADI.

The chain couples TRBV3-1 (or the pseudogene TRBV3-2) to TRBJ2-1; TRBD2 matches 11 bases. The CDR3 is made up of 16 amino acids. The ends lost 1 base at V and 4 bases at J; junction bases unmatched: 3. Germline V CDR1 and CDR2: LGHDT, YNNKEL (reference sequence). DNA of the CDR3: TGTGCCAGCAGCCAAGGACGACTAGCGGGGTACAATGAGCAGTTCTTC. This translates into CASSQGRLAGYNEQFF.

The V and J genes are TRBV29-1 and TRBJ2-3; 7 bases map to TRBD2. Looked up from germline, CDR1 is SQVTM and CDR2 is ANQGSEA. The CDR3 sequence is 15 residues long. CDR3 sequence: CRSGRGQVDTDTQYF. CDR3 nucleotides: TGCAGGTCAGGGAGGGGTCAAGTCGACACAGATACGCAGTATTTT.

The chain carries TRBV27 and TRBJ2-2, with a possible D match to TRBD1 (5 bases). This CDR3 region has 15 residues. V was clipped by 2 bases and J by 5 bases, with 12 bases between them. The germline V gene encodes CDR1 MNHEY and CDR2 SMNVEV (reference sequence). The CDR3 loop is CASSLRGLTTGELFF. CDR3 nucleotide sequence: TGTGCCAGCAGTTTAAGGGGCCTTACTACCGGGGAGCTGTTTTTT.

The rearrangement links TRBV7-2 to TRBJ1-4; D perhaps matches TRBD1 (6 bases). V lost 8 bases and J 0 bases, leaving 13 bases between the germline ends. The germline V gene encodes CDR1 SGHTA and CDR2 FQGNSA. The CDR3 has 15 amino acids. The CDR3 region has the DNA TGTGCCAGCGGCCCAGGGGCCGCAACTAATGAAAAACTGTTTTTT. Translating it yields CASGPGAATNEKLFF.

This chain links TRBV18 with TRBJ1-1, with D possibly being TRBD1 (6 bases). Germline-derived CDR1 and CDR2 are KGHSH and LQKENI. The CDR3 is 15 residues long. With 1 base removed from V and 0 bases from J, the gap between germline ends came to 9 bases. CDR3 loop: CASSPLGHLNTEAFF. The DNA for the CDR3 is TGTGCCAGCTCACCACTGGGACACTTGAACACTGAAGCTTTCTTT.

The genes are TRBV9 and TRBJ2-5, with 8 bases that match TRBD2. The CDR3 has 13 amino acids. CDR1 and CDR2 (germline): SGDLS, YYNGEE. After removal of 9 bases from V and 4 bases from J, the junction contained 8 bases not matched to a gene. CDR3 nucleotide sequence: TGTGCCATCCTCGGGGGGGCCGGAGAGACCCAGTACTTC. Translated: CAILGGAGETQYF. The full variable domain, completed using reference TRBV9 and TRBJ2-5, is DSGVTQTPKHLITATGQRVTLRCSPRSGDLSVYWYQQSLDQGLQFLIQYYNGEERAKGNILERFSAQQFPDLHSELNLSSLELGDSALYFCAILGGAGETQYFGPGTRLLVL.

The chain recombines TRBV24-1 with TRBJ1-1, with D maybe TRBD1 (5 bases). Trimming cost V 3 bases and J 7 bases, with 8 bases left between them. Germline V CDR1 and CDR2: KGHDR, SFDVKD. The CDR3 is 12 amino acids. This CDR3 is CATSDRQGEAFF. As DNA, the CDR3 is TGTGCCACCAGTGATCGGCAGGGTGAAGCTTTCTTT.

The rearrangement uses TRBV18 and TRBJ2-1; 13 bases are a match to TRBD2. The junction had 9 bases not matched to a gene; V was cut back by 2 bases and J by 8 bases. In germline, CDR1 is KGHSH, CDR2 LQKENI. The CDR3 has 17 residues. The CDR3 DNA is TGTGCCAGCTCACCAGATCAAGGACTAGCGGGGGTGTATGAGCAGTTCTTC. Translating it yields CASSPDQGLAGVYEQFF. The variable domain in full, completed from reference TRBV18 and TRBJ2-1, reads NAGVMQNPRHLVRRRGQEARLRCSPMKGHSHVYWYRQLPEEGLKFMVYLQKENIIDESGMPKERFSAEFPKEGPSILRIQQVVRGDSAAYFCASSPDQGLAGVYEQFFGPGTRLTVL.

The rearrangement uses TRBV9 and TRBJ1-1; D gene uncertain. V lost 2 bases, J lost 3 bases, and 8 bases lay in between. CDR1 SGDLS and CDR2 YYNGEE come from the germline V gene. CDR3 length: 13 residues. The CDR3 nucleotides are TGTGCCAGCAGCGTTGGAGGGCACACTGAAGCTTTCTTT. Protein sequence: CASSVGGHTEAFF.

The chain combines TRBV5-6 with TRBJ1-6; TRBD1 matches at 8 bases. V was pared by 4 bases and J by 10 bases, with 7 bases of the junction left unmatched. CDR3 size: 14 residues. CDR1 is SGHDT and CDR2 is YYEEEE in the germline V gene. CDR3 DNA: TGTGCCAGCAGCGCGGACAGGGCAGGCTCACCCCTCCACTTT. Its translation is CASSADRAGSPLHF.

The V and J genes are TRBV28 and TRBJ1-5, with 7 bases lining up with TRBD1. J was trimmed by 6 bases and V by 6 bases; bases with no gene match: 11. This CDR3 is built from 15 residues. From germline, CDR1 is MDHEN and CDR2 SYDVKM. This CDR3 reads CASSLQGLGGQPQHF. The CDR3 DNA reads TGTGCCAGCAGCCTACAGGGGCTGGGAGGTCAGCCCCAGCATTTT.

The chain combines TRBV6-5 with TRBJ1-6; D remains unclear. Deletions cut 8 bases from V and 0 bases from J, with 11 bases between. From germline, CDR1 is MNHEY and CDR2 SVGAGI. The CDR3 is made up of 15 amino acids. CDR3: CASGGYNSYNSPLHF. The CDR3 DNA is TGTGCCAGCGGCGGGTATAACTCCTATAATTCACCCCTCCACTTT.

DNA of the CDR3: TGCGCCAGCAGCCAAGGAGGTACTAACTATGGCTACACCTTC. Its protein product is CASSQGGTNYGYTF. The chain is built from TRBV4-3 and TRBJ1-2; D is undetermined. In germline, CDR1 is LGHNA, CDR2 YSLEER. The CDR3 loop spans 14 amino acids. Trimming took off 1 base at V and 0 bases at J, with 6 bases between the two ends.

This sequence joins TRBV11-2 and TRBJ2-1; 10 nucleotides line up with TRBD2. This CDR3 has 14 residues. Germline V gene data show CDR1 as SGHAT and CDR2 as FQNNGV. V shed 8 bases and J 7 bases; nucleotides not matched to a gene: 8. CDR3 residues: CASRFQRGGNEQFF. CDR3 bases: TGTGCCAGCCGTTTCCAGCGGGGGGGGAATGAGCAGTTCTTC.

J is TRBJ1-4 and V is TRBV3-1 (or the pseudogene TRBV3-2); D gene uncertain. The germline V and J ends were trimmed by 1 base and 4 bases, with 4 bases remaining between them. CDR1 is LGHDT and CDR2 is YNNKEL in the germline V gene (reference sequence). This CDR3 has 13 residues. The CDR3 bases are TGTGCCAGCAGCCAAGTTAATAATGAAAAACTGTTTTTT. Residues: CASSQVNNEKLFF.

CDR3 nucleotide sequence: TGCGCCAGCAGCCGGACAGTTAGCTCCTACGAGCAGTACTTC. This translates into CASSRTVSSYEQYF. The chain employs TRBV5-1 and TRBJ2-7, with D perhaps TRBD1 (6 bases). V was pared by 4 bases and J by 0 bases, with 11 bases between. Per germline, CDR1 SGHRS and CDR2 YFSETQ. The CDR3 covers 14 residues. Complete variable domain (other parts from reference TRBV5-1 and TRBJ2-7): KAGVTQTPRYLIKTRGQQVTLSCSPISGHRSVSWYQQTPGQGLQFLFEYFSETQRNKGNFPGRFSGRQFSNSRSEMNVSTLELGDSALYLCASSRTVSSYEQYFGPGTRLTVT.

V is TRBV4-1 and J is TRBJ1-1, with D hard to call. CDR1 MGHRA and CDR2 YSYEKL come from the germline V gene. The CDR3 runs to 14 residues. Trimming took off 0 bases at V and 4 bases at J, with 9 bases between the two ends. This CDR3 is CASSQELQATEAFF. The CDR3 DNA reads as TGCGCCAGCAGCCAAGAATTGCAGGCCACTGAAGCTTTCTTT.

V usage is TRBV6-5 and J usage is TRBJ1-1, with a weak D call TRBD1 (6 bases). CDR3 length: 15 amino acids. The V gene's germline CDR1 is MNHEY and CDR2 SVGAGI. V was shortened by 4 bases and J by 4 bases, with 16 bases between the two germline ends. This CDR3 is CASSSQGIHITEAFF. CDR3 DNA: TGTGCCAGCAGTTCGCAGGGGATTCACATCACTGAAGCTTTCTTT.

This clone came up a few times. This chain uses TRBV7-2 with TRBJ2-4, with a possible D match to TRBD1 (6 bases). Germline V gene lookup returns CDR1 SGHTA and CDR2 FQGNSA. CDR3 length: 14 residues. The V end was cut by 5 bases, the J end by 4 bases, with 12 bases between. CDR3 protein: CASSVTGTKNIQYF. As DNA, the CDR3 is TGTGCCAGCAGCGTGACCGGGACAAAAAACATTCAGTACTTC.

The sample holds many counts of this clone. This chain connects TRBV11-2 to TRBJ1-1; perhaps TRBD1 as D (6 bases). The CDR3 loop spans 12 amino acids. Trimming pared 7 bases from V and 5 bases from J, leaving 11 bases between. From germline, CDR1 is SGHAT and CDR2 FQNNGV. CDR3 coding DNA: TGTGCCAGCATCTCAAGGGGGACTGAAGCTTTCTTT. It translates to CASISRGTEAFF.

In DNA form, the CDR3 reads TGTGCCAGCACAGGAGCGGGGGGGCGGTCAGATACGCAGTATTTT. Protein sequence: CASTGAGGRSDTQYF. The chain links TRBV9 to TRBJ2-3; 10 nucleotides agree with TRBD2. CDR1 is SGDLS and CDR2 is YYNGEE in the germline V gene. The CDR3 spans 15 residues. Trimming took 6 bases from V and 4 from J; bases not matched to a gene: 8.

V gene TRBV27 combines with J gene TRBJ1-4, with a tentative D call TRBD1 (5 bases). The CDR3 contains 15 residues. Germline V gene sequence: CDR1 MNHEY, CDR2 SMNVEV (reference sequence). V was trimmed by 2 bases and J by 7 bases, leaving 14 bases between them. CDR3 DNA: TGTGCCAGCAGTTTAGGCAGCAGGGTGGGTGAAAAACTGTTTTTT. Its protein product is CASSLGSRVGEKLFF.

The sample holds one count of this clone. The CDR3 loop reads CATRDRTPYNEQFF. The CDR3 DNA reads as TGTGCCACCAGGGACAGAACACCTTACAATGAGCAGTTCTTC. V and J are TRBV24-1 and TRBJ2-1; perhaps TRBD1 as D (6 bases). The V end lost 7 bases, the J end lost 4 bases, and 13 bases lay between the germline ends. Germline V gives CDR1 KGHDR, CDR2 SFDVKD. CDR3 length equals 14 residues.